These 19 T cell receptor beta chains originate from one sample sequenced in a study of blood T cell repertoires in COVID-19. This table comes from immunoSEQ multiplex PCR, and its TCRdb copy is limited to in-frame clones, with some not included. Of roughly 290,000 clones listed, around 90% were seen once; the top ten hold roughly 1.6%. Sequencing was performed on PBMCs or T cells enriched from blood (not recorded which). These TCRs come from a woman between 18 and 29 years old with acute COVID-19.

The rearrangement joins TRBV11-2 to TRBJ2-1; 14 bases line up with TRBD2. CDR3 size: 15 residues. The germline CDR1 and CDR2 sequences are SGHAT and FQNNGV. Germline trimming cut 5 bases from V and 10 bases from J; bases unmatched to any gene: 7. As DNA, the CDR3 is TGTGCCAGCAGCCCGGGACTAGCGGGAGAGCGGGAGCAGTTCTTC. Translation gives CASSPGLAGEREQFF.

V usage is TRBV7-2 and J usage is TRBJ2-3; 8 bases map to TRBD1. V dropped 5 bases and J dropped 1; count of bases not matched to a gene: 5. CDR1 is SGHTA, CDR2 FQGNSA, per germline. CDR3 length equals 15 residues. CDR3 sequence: CASSPKTGGTDTQYF. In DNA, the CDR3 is TGTGCCAGCAGCCCAAAGACAGGGGGCACAGATACGCAGTATTTT. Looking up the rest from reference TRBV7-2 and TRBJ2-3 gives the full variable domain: GAGVSQSPSNKVTEKGKDVELRCDPISGHTALYWYRQSLGQGLEFLIYFQGNSAPDKSGLPSDRFSAERTGGSVSTLTIQRTQQEDSAVYLCASSPKTGGTDTQYFGPGTRLTVL.

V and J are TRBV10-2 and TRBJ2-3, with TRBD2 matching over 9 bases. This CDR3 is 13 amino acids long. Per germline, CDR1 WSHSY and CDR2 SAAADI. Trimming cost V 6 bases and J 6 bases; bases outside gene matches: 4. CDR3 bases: TGCGCCAGCAGGGGACTAGCCGGGGATACGCAGTATTTT. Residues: CASRGLAGDTQYF.

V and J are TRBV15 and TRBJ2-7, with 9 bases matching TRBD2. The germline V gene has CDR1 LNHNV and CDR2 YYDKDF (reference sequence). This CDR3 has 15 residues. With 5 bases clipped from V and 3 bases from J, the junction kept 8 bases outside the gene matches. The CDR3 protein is CATSGAGGSNYEQYF. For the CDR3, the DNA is TGTGCCACCAGCGGAGCGGGGGGATCCAACTACGAGCAGTACTTC.

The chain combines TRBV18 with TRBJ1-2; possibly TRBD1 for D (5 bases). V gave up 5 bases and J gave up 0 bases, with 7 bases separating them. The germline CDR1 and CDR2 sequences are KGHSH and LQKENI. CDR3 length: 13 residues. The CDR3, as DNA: TGTGCCAGCTCATCGACAGCTAACTATGGCTACACCTTC. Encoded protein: CASSSTANYGYTF.

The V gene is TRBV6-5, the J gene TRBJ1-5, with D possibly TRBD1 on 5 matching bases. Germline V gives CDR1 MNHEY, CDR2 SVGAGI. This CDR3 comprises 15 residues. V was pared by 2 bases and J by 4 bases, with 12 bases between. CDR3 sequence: CASSYSAGTNQPQHF. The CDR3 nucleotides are TGTGCCAGCAGTTACAGTGCAGGGACTAATCAGCCCCAGCATTTT.

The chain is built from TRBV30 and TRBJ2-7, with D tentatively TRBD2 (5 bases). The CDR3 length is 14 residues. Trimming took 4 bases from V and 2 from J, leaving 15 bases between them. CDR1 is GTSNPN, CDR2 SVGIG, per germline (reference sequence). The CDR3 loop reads CAWNLRATPYEQYF. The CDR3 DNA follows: TGTGCCTGGAATTTGAGGGCCACCCCCTACGAGCAGTACTTC.

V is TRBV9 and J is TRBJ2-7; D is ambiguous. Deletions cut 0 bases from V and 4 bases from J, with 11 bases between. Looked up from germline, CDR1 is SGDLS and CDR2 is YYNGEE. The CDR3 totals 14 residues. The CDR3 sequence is CASSVGSLRYEQYF. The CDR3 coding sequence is TGTGCCAGCAGCGTAGGCAGCCTGAGGTACGAGCAGTACTTC.

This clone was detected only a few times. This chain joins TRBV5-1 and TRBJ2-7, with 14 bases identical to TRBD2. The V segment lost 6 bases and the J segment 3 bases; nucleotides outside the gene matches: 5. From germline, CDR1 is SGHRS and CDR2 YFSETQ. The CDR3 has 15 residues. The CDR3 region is CASTPGTSGGYEQYF. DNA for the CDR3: TGCGCCAGCACCCCAGGGACTAGCGGGGGCTACGAGCAGTACTTC. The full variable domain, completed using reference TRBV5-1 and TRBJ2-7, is KAGVTQTPRYLIKTRGQQVTLSCSPISGHRSVSWYQQTPGQGLQFLFEYFSETQRNKGNFPGRFSGRQFSNSRSEMNVSTLELGDSALYLCASTPGTSGGYEQYFGPGTRLTVT.

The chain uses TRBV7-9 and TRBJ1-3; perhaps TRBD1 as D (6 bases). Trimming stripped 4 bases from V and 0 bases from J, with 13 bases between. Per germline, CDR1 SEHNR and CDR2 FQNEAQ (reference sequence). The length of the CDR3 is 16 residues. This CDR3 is CASSSRGPDSGNTIYF. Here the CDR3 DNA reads TGTGCCAGCAGCTCCAGGGGACCCGACTCTGGAAACACCATATATTTT.

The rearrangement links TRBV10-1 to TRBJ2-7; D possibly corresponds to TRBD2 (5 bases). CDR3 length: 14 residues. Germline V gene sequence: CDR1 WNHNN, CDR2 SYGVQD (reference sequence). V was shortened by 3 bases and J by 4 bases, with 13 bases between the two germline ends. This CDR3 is CASSDSSGTYEQYF. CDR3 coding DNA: TGCGCCAGCAGTGATTCGAGCGGAACGTACGAGCAGTACTTC.

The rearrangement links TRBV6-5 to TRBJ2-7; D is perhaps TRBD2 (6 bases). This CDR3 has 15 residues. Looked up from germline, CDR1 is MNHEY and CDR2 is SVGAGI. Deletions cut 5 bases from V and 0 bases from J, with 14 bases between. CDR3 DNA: TGTGCCAGCAGTATCGTAGCGGCCGCCTCCTACGAGCAGTACTTC. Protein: CASSIVAAASYEQYF.

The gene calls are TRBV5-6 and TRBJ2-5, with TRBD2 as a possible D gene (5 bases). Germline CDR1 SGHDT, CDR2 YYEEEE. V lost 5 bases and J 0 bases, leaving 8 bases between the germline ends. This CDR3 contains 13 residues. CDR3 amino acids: CASRLLDQETQYF. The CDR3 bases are TGTGCCAGCAGATTACTAGACCAAGAGACCCAGTACTTC.

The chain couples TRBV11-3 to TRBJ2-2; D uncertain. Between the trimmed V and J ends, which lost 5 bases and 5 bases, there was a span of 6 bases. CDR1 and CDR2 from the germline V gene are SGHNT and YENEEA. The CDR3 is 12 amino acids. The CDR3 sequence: CASSPGTGELFF. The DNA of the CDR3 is TGTGCCAGCAGCCCCGGGACCGGGGAGCTGTTTTTT.

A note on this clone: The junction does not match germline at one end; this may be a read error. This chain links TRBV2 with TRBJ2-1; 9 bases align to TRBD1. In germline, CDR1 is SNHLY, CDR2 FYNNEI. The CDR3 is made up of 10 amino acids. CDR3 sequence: CASSGTGMIF. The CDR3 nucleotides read TGTGCCAGTTCCGGGACAGGGATGATCTTC.

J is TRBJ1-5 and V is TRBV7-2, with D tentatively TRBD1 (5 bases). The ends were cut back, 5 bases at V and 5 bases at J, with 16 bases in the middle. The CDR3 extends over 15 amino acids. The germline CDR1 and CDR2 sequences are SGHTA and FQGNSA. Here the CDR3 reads CASSLSWGGDQPQHF. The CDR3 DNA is TGTGCCAGCAGCCTATCTTGGGGCGGGGATCAGCCCCAGCATTTT.

The CDR3 loop reads CASSPRGSGFYNEQFF. The CDR3 DNA follows: TGTGCCAGCAGCCCACGAGGCAGCGGGTTCTACAATGAGCAGTTCTTC. The gene calls are TRBV7-9 and TRBJ2-1; perhaps TRBD2 as D (6 bases). Deletions cut 5 bases from V and 3 bases from J, with 17 bases between. Germline V lookup: CDR1 SEHNR, CDR2 FQNEAQ (reference sequence). This CDR3 region has 16 residues.

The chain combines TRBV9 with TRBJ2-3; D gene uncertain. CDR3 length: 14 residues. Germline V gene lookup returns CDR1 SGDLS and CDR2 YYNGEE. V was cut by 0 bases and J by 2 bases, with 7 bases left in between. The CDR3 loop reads CASSVGVYTDTQYF. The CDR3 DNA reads TGTGCCAGCAGCGTAGGAGTATACACAGATACGCAGTATTTT.

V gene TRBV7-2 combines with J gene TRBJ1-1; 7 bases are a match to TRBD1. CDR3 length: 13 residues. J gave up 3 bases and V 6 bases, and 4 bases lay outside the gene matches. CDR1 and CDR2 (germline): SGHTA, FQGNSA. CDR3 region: CASSRGGHTEAFF. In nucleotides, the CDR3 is TGTGCCAGCAGTCGAGGGGGCCACACTGAAGCTTTCTTT.